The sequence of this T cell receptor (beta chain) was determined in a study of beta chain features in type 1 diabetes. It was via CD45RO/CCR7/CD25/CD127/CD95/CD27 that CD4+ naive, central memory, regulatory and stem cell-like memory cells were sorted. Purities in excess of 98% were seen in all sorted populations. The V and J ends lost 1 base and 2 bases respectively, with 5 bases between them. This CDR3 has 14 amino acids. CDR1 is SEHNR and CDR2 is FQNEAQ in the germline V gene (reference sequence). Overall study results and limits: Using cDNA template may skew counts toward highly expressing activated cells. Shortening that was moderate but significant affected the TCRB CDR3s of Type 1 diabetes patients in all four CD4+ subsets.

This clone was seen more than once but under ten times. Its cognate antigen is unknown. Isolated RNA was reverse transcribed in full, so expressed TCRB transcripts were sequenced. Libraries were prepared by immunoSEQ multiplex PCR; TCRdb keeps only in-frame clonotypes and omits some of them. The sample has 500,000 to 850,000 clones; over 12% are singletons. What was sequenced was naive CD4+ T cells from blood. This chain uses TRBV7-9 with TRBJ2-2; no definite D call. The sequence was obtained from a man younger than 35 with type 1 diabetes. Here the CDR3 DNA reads TGTGCCAGCAGCTTAGAAGCAAACACCGGGGAGCTGTTTTTT. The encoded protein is CASSLEANTGELFF. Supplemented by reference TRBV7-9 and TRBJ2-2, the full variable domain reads DTGVSQNPRHKITKRGQNVTFRCDPISEHNRLYWYRQTLGQGPEFLTYFQNEAQLEKSRLLSDRFSAERPKGSFSTLEIQRTEQGDSAMYLCASSLEANTGELFFGEGSRLTVL.